This T cell receptor (beta chain) was found in a study of CD8 T cells in Susac syndrome. The germline gives CDR1 LGHDT, CDR2 YNNKEL (reference sequence). CDR3 length equals 14 residues. Trimming took 1 base from V and 5 from J, leaving 9 bases between them. RNA in amounts of about 0.5 to 1 ug was reverse transcribed with random hexamers. TCRdb reanalysed the immunoSEQ multiplex PCR reads using MiXCR and keeps one entry per CDR3 protein. The table includes about 81,000 distinct CDR3 sequences, nearly 95% detected once. Sequenced input: CD8+ T cells from PBMCs. This chain connects TRBV3-1 to TRBJ2-1; D is uncertain. The TCR originated in a human donor with Susac syndrome. In nucleotides, the CDR3 is TGTGCCAGCAGCCAAGGAAGCAGTCACAATGAGCAGTTCTTC. It translates to CASSQGSSHNEQFF.